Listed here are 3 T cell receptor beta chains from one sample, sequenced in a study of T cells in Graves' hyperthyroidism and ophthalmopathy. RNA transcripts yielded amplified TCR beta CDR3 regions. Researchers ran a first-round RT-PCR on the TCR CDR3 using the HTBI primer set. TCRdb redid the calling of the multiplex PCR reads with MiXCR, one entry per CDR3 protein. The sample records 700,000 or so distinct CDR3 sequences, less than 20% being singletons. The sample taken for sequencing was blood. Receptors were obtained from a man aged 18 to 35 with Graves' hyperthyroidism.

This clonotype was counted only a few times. This CDR3 is CSVEVDRNQPQHF. The DNA of the CDR3 is TGCAGCGTTGAAGTGGACAGAAATCAGCCCCAGCATTTT. The chain employs TRBV29-1 and TRBJ1-5; the D gene is possibly TRBD1 (6 bases). Germline V CDR1 and CDR2: SQVTM, ANQGSEA. Between the trimmed V and J ends, which lost 1 base and 4 bases, there was a span of 8 bases. The CDR3 contains 13 residues.

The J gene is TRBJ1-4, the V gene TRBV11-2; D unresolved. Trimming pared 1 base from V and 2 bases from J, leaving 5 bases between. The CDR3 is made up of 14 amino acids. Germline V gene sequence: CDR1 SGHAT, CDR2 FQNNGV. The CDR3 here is CASSLVETNEKLFF. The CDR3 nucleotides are TGTGCCAGCAGCTTAGTGGAGACTAATGAAAAACTGTTTTTT.

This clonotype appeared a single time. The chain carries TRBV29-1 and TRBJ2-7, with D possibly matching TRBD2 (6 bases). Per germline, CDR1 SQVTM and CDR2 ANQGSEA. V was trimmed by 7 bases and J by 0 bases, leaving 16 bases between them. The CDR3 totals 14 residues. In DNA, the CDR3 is TGCAGCGCTAGGGACTGGGAAGACTCCTACGAGCAGTACTTC. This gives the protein CSARDWEDSYEQYF.